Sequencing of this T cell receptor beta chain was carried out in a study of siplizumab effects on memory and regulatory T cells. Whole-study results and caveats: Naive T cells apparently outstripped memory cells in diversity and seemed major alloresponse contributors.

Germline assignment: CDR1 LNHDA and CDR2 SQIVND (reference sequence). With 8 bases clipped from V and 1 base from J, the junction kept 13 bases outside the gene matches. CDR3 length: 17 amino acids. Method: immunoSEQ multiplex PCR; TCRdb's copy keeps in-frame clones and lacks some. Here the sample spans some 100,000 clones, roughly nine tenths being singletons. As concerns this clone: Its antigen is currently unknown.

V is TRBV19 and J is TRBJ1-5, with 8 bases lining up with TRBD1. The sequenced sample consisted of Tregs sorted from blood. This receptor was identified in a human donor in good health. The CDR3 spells CASQKGQEGISNQPQHF. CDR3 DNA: TGTGCCAGTCAAAAGGGACAGGAGGGTATCAGCAATCAGCCCCAGCATTTT. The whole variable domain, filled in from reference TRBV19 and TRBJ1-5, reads DGGITQSPKYLFRKEGQNVTLSCEQNLNHDAMYWYRQDPGQGLRLIYYSQIVNDFQKGDIAEGYSVSREKKESFPLTVTSAQKNPTAFYLCASQKGQEGISNQPQHFGDGTRLSIL.